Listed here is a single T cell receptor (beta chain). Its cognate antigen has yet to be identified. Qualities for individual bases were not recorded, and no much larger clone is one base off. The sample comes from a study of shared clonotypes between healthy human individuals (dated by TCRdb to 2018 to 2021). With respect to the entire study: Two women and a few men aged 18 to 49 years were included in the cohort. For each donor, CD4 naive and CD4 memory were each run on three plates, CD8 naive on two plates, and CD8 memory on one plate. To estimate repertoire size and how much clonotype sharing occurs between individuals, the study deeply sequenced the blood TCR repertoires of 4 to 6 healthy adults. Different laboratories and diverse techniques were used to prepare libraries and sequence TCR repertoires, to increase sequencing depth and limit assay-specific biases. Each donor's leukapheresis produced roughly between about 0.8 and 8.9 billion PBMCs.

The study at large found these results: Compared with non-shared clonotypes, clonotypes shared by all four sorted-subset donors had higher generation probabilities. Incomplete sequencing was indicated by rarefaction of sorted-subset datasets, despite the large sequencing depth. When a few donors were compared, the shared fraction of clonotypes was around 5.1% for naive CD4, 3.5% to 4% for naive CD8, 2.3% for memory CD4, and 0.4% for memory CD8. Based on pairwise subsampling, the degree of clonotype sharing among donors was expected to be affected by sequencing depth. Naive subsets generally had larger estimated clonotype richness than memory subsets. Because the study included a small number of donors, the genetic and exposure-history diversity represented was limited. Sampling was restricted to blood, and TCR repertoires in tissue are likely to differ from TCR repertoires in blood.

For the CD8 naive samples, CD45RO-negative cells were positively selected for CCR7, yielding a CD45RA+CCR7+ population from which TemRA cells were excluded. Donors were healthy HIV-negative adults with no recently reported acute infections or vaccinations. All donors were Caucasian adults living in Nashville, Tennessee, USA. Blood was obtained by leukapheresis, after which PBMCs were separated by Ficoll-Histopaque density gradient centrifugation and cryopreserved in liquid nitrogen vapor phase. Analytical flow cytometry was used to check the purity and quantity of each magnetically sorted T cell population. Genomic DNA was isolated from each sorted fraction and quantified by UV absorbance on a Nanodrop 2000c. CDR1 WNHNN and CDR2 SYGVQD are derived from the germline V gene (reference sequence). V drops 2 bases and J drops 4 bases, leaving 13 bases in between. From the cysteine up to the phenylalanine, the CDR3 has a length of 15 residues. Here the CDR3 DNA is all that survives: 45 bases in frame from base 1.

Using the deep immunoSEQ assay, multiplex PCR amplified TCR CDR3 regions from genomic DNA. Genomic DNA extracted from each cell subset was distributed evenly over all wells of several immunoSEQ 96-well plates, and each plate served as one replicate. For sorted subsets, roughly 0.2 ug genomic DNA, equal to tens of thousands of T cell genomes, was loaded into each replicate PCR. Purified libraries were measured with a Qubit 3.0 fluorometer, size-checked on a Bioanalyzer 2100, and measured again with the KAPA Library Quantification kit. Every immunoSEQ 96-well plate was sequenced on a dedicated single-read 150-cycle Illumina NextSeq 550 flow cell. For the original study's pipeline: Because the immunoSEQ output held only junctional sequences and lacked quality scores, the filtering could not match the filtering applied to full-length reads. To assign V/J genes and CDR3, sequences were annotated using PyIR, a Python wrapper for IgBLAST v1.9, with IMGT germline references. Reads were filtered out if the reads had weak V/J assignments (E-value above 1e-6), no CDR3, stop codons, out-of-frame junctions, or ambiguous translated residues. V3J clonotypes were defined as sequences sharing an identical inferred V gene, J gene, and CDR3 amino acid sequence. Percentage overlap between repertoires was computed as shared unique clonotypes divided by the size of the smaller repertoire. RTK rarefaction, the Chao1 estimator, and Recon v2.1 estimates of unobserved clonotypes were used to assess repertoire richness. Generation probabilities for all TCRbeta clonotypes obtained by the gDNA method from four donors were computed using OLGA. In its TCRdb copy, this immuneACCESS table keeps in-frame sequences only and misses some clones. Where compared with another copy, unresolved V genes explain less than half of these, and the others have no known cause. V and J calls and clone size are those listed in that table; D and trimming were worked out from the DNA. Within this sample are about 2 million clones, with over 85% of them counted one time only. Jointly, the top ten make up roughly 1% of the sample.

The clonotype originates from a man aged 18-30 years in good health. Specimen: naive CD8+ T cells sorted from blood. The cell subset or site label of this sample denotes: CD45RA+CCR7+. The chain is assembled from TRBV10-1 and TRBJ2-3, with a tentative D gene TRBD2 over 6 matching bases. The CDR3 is CASSESMWEADTQYF. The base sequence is TGCGCCAGCAGTGAGAGTATGTGGGAGGCAGATACGCAGTATTTT.